One and the same sample provided the 28 T cell receptor beta chains below, sequenced in a study of shared clonotypes between healthy human individuals (dated by TCRdb to 2019 to 2021). The library was prepared using the immunoSEQ multiplex PCR assay. TCRdb stores this immuneACCESS table with in-frame sequences only. Part of the clones is absent; in the studies checked, under half of the shortfall reflects unresolved V genes, and no reason is known for the rest. The sample table lists 650,000 to 800,000 clones, around 77% of them with a count of one. The top ten clonotypes cover approximately 1.7% of the sample. The sequenced sample was memory CD4+ T cells sorted from blood. What this sample's cell subset or site label stands for: CD45RA-negative fraction. The receptors derive from a woman in her twenties or thirties in good health.

The chain joins TRBV29-1 to TRBJ2-2; D is unresolved. The CDR3 totals 12 residues. Germline values: CDR1 SQVTM, CDR2 ANQGSEA. Deletions cut 1 base from V and 0 bases from J, with 0 bases between. The CDR3 sequence: CSVEANTGELFF. CDR3 in DNA: TGCAGCGTTGAAGCGAACACCGGGGAGCTGTTTTTT.

This rearrangement joins TRBV18 to TRBJ1-1, with 8 bases identical to TRBD1. The CDR3 sequence is 12 residues long. J lost 5 bases, V lost 8 bases, and 4 bases had no gene match. CDR1 and CDR2 from the germline V gene are KGHSH and LQKENI. CDR3 protein: CASADRVTEAFF. As DNA, the CDR3 is TGTGCCAGCGCGGACAGGGTGACTGAAGCTTTCTTT. Full variable domain (remainder filled in from reference TRBV18 and TRBJ1-1): NAGVMQNPRHLVRRRGQEARLRCSPMKGHSHVYWYRQLPEEGLKFMVYLQKENIIDESGMPKERFSAEFPKEGPSILRIQQVVRGDSAAYFCASADRVTEAFFGQGTRLTVV.

The chain couples TRBV28 to TRBJ1-4; D remains ambiguous. This CDR3 comprises 12 residues. Germline values: CDR1 MDHEN, CDR2 SYDVKM. V lost 2 bases to trimming and J lost 12 bases, with 10 bases between them. CDR3 amino acids: CASSLSTRQLFF. CDR3 in DNA: TGTGCCAGCAGTTTAAGTACACGTCAACTGTTTTTT.

This clone occurred a few times. The chain links TRBV10-3 to TRBJ2-3; TRBD1 matches 10 bases. The CDR3 has 16 residues. V shed 3 bases, J shed 0 bases, and the junction held 3 bases outside the gene matches. Germline V gene lookup returns CDR1 ENHRY and CDR2 SYGVKD. CDR3 nucleotide sequence: TGTGCCATCAGTGACCCGGGACAGGGGAGCACAGATACGCAGTATTTT. It encodes CAISDPGQGSTDTQYF.

The J gene is TRBJ2-1, the V gene TRBV27, with 10 bases identical to TRBD2. This CDR3 region has 16 residues. J gave up 7 bases and V 2 bases, and 8 bases lay outside the gene matches. Germline assignment: CDR1 MNHEY and CDR2 SMNVEV (reference sequence). The CDR3 is CASSLSLAGVRNEQFF. Here the CDR3 DNA reads TGTGCCAGCAGTTTAAGTCTAGCGGGAGTCCGGAATGAGCAGTTCTTC.

The chain uses TRBV6-1 and TRBJ2-3; no clear D. Germline CDR1 and CDR2: MNHNS and SASEGT. V lost 0 bases to trimming and J lost 9 bases, with 10 bases between them. This CDR3 is 13 amino acids long. CDR3 coding DNA: TGTGCCAGCAGTGAAGCGATTGGATCGACGCAGTATTTT. This codes for CASSEAIGSTQYF.

The V gene is TRBV7-2, the J gene TRBJ2-7; D uncertain. V shed 2 bases and J shed 0 bases, with 11 bases lying between them. The CDR3 is 15 amino acids. Germline CDR1 SGHTA, CDR2 FQGNSA. The CDR3 is CASSLNSYYSYEQYF. CDR3 in DNA: TGTGCCAGCAGCTTAAATAGCTACTACTCCTACGAGCAGTACTTC.

This clone occurred once. The V and J genes are TRBV28 and TRBJ1-2; D ambiguous. Between the trimmed V and J ends, which lost 3 bases and 5 bases, there was a span of 16 bases. The V gene's germline CDR1 is MDHEN and CDR2 SYDVKM. The CDR3 covers 15 residues. CDR3 nucleotide sequence: TGTGCCAGCAGTTTCTCGAGGAACCGTGATTATGGCTACACCTTC. It specifies CASSFSRNRDYGYTF.

This chain joins TRBV18 and TRBJ2-2; no firm D call. With 6 bases removed from V and 2 bases from J, the gap between germline ends came to 13 bases. This CDR3 has 15 residues. Germline V gene data show CDR1 as KGHSH and CDR2 as LQKENI. As DNA, the CDR3 is TGTGCCAGCTCGCCTACTAAGGTCAACACCGGGGAGCTGTTTTTT. Translated: CASSPTKVNTGELFF.

The gene calls are TRBV5-4 and TRBJ2-3, with 9 bases fitting TRBD2. With V trimmed by 0 bases and J by 6 bases, 2 bases remained unmatched. The CDR3 consists of 14 residues. CDR1 is SGHNT and CDR2 is YYREEE in the germline V gene (reference sequence). CDR3 nucleotide sequence: TGTGCCAGCAGCTTGGTGCGGGAGGGGGATACGCAGTATTTT. Its protein product is CASSLVREGDTQYF.

In its sample, this clone was seen once. V is TRBV28 and J is TRBJ2-7; 13 bases are a match to TRBD2. Germline assignment: CDR1 MDHEN and CDR2 SYDVKM. CDR3 length equals 16 residues. The ends lost 3 bases at V and 4 bases at J; junction bases unmatched: 6. The DNA for the CDR3 is TGTGCCAGCAGTTTCCATCTACTAGCGGGAGGGTACGAGCAGTACTTC. Its translation is CASSFHLLAGGYEQYF.

The V and J genes are TRBV2 and TRBJ1-1; maybe TRBD1 (5 bases). V shed 5 bases and J shed 8 bases, with 12 bases lying between them. This CDR3 is 12 amino acids long. Germline CDR1 reads SNHLY; CDR2 reads FYNNEI. The CDR3 coding sequence is TGTGCCAGCAGTCTCGACAGAGGCGAAGCTTTCTTT. It codes for CASSLDRGEAFF.

V and J are TRBV4-1 and TRBJ2-2, with D possibly being TRBD1 or TRBD2 (5 bases each). CDR1 and CDR2 (germline): MGHRA, YSYEKL. V lost 6 bases to trimming and J lost 0 bases, with 14 bases between them. The CDR3 contains 16 residues. The CDR3 DNA reads TGCGCCAGCAGGACCCGGGGCATGTCGAACACCGGGGAGCTGTTTTTT. The encoded protein is CASRTRGMSNTGELFF.

The rearrangement joins TRBV5-1 to TRBJ1-1; 7 nucleotides line up with TRBD1. The trim removed 5 bases at V and 4 bases at J, leaving 5 bases unmatched. Germline-derived CDR1 and CDR2 are SGHRS and YFSETQ. The CDR3 runs to 13 residues. The chain's CDR3 is CASRLDRATEAFF. As DNA, the CDR3 is TGCGCCAGCAGACTCGACAGGGCCACTGAAGCTTTCTTT. Full variable domain (missing parts from reference TRBV5-1 and TRBJ1-1): KAGVTQTPRYLIKTRGQQVTLSCSPISGHRSVSWYQQTPGQGLQFLFEYFSETQRNKGNFPGRFSGRQFSNSRSEMNVSTLELGDSALYLCASRLDRATEAFFGQGTRLTVV.

The chain recombines TRBV7-2 with TRBJ1-2; D call uncertain. CDR1 is SGHTA, CDR2 FQGNSA, per germline. Between the trimmed V and J ends, which lost 5 bases and 6 bases, there was a span of 16 bases. The CDR3 is made up of 14 amino acids. The CDR3, as DNA: TGTGCCAGCAGCCAATCGGCCCTAGCGGATGGCTACACCTTC. Translated: CASSQSALADGYTF.

This clone was recorded only once. J is TRBJ1-2 and V is TRBV6-4; no firm D call. The CDR3 sequence is 15 residues long. Trimming cost V 4 bases and J 8 bases, with 20 bases left between them. CDR1 is MRHNA, CDR2 SNTAGT, per germline. CDR3 loop: CASSALYTALGGYTF. The CDR3 bases are TGTGCCAGCAGTGCCCTCTACACAGCTCTCGGGGGCTACACCTTC.

V is TRBV9 and J is TRBJ2-2; D call uncertain. Trimming cost V 5 bases and J 2 bases, with 4 bases left between them. This CDR3 comprises 12 residues. Germline V gene data show CDR1 as SGDLS and CDR2 as YYNGEE. The CDR3 bases are TGTGCCAGCAGAGAAAACACCGGGGAGCTGTTTTTT. Protein product: CASRENTGELFF.

The chain carries TRBV5-6 and TRBJ1-1; a weak D match, TRBD1 (5 bases). Trimming removed 6 bases from V and 6 bases from J, with 18 bases in between. CDR3 length equals 14 residues. Germline assignment: CDR1 SGHDT and CDR2 YYEEEE. Written as DNA, the CDR3 is TGTGCCAGCACCCCAACAGGTGGGGACGCTGAAGCTTTCTTT. The encoded protein is CASTPTGGDAEAFF.

The chain recombines TRBV27 with TRBJ2-1; D is possibly TRBD2 (5 bases). This CDR3 has 14 residues. V shed 3 bases and J shed 8 bases, with 14 bases lying between them. Germline V gene sequence: CDR1 MNHEY, CDR2 SMNVEV (reference sequence). The CDR3 DNA follows: TGTGCCAGCAGTTTCGAGGGAATCGGCGATGAGCAGTTCTTC. It specifies CASSFEGIGDEQFF.

V and J are TRBV29-1 and TRBJ2-5; TRBD1 might be the D (6 bases). Germline lookup yields CDR1 SQVTM and CDR2 ANQGSEA. Deletions cut 7 bases from V and 0 bases from J, with 12 bases between. The CDR3 extends over 13 amino acids. CDR3 sequence: CSADRTDQETQYF. CDR3 in DNA: TGCAGCGCTGACCGGACAGACCAAGAGACCCAGTACTTC.

This clone has a single count. This rearrangement joins TRBV9 to TRBJ1-4; possibly TRBD1 for D (6 bases). Deletions cut 2 bases from V and 8 bases from J, with 10 bases between. Germline loops: CDR1 SGDLS, CDR2 YYNGEE. The CDR3 is 13 residues long. The CDR3, as DNA: TGTGCCAGCAGCGTGAGGGGGGACGAAAAACTGTTTTTT. Protein sequence: CASSVRGDEKLFF.

The chain joins TRBV2 to TRBJ2-2; possibly TRBD1 or TRBD2 for D (5 bases each). V gave up 8 bases and J gave up 14 bases, with 15 bases separating them. CDR1 is SNHLY and CDR2 is FYNNEI in the germline V gene. There are 11 residues in the CDR3. This CDR3 reads CASGGRQILFF. In DNA form, the CDR3 reads TGTGCCAGCGGGGGTCGTCAGATACTGTTTTTT.

The chain is built from TRBV28 and TRBJ2-7, with D possibly TRBD2 on 6 matching bases. Germline CDR1 and CDR2: MDHEN and SYDVKM. The CDR3 is 12 residues long. V dropped 11 bases and J dropped 11 bases, with 22 bases sitting between them. The CDR3 here is CAGPEEGTVEYF. The CDR3 coding sequence is TGTGCCGGCCCCGAGGAGGGTACGGTCGAGTACTTC.

J is TRBJ1-4 and V is TRBV30, with 9 bases that match TRBD1. Germline V CDR1 and CDR2: GTSNPN, SVGIG (reference sequence). V lost 1 base and J lost 7; bases outside the gene matches: 4. CDR3 length equals 14 residues. In nucleotides, the CDR3 is TGTGCCTGGAGTGCAGGGACAGGGCCTGAAAAACTGTTTTTT. It yields the protein CAWSAGTGPEKLFF.

The CDR3 sequence: CASSLSGQGANTGELFF. CDR3 sequence (DNA): TGTGCCAGCAGTTTATCAGGACAGGGGGCGAACACCGGGGAGCTGTTTTTT. V and J are TRBV27 and TRBJ2-2; 10 positions agree with TRBD1. V lost 0 bases to trimming and J lost 0 bases; unmatched junction nucleotides: 1. Germline CDR1 and CDR2: MNHEY and SMNVEV (reference sequence). CDR3 size: 17 residues.

J is TRBJ2-5 and V is TRBV10-1, with TRBD1 matching over 10 bases. The germline V gene has CDR1 WNHNN and CDR2 SYGVQD (reference sequence). This CDR3 spans 15 amino acids. J gave up 4 bases and V 6 bases, and 8 bases lay outside the gene matches. CDR3 nucleotide sequence: TGCGCCAGCAGCTCCAAACGGACAGGGGGAGAGACCCAGTACTTC. It encodes CASSSKRTGGETQYF.

This chain links TRBV18 with TRBJ2-5; 12 bases are a match to TRBD2. Germline V CDR1 and CDR2: KGHSH, LQKENI. This CDR3 is built from 19 residues. J was trimmed by 4 bases and V by 3 bases; bases with no gene match: 15. CDR3 nucleotides: TGTGCCAGCTCACCTCGGCGGACTAGCGGGAATGTCGGGGGAGAGACCCAGTACTTC. Its translation is CASSPRRTSGNVGGETQYF.

Of note for this clone: Given a much more abundant clone one base away, this may be a read error. The V and J genes are TRBV11-2 and TRBJ2-6; no clear D gene. The CDR3 is 13 amino acids. Deletions cut 5 bases from V and 4 bases from J, with 6 bases between. Germline V CDR1 and CDR2: SGHAT, FQNNGV. The CDR3 DNA sequence: TGTGCCAGCAGCCCCCCCGGGGCCAACGTCCTGACTTTC. Its translation is CASSPPGANVLTF.